This TCR beta chain was observed in a study of PD-1 blockade in classical Hodgkin lymphoma. Study observations and caveats: Prior therapy or disease activity may underlie the repertoire differences, whose causes remain undefined. Those starting nivolumab under 1 year post-ASCT were excluded. Complete responders had baseline diversity similar to newly diagnosed patients. Newly diagnosed patients reportedly had lower baseline TCR diversity than healthy donors.

Remarks on this clone: Its antigen is unidentified.

Assay: immunoSEQ multiplex PCR; the TCRdb copy retains only in-frame clones and omits some. Counted here are some 41,000 clones, less than 80% occurring once; the ten biggest clones make up 10% to 11%. Each patient experienced a relapse that followed autologous stem cell transplantation, and brentuximab vedotin exposure varied. The material was peripheral blood mononuclear cells (PBMCs), obtained at baseline. The receptor was isolated from a human donor with classical Hodgkin lymphoma.

The CDR3 spells CASSFYGTGHSTDTQYF. The CDR3, as DNA: TGTGCCAGCAGCTTTTACGGGACAGGGCATAGCACAGATACGCAGTATTTT. The chain employs TRBV7-6 and TRBJ2-3, with 9 bases identical to TRBD1. V lost 3 bases and J lost 0; bases outside the gene matches: 7. Germline values: CDR1 SGHVS, CDR2 FNYEAQ. The CDR3 sequence is 17 residues long.